The clone carrying this TCR beta chain was seen at least ten times. Its antigen remains unidentified. The study left out patients who had uncontrolled infection, other autoimmune disease, pregnancy or lactation. Blood was sampled at initial diagnosis of hyperthyroidism, prior to onset of any ophthalmopathy symptoms. Germline CDR1 is DFQATT and CDR2 is SNEGSKA (reference sequence). Trimming shortened V by 2 bases and J by 1 base, and 26 bases separated the two germline ends. The CDR3 contains 19 residues. The sample originates from a study of T cells in Graves' hyperthyroidism and ophthalmopathy. About the research overall: Any treatment followed the collection of peripheral blood at initial diagnosis. Findings and limits, study-wide: For ophthalmopathy, model prediction preceded onset by a median roughly 6.2 months.

Amplified TCR beta CDR3 regions came from RNA transcripts. HTBI primers were employed in a first-round RT-PCR of the TCR CDR3. In TCRdb, the multiplex PCR reads were re-called with MiXCR into one record per CDR3 protein. The sample yields under 450,000 distinct CDR3 sequences, approximately 18% seen once. This TCR was sampled from a woman in her 30s with Graves' hyperthyroidism that later progressed to Graves' ophthalmopathy. Sequencing was carried out using blood. This chain connects TRBV20-1 to TRBJ1-1; possibly TRBD1 for D (5 bases). This chain's CDR3 is CSARRGVTFGGRPNTEAFF. As DNA, the CDR3 is TGCAGTGCTAGACGAGGAGTGACCTTCGGGGGGAGACCGAACACTGAAGCTTTCTTT.